The rows below give T cell receptor beta chains drawn from one sample of a study of T-cell memory formation after mild COVID-19. From the 5' RACE reads, TCRdb called clonotypes with MiXCR, one entry per CDR3 protein. The data hold some 150,000 distinct CDR3 sequences, with approximately 6% observed a single time. The sample was PBMCs or a T cell subset sorted from them (not recorded which). These receptors all stem from an adult woman who had mild COVID-19 (a few samples of this study predate the infection). Cell type and time point are not known. CDR3s leave out the opening cysteine and the closing phenylalanine or tryptophan.

>TRBJ1-2|TRBV6-1|11
ASSEAGNYGYT
>TRBJ2-2|TRBV6-5|12
ASKRLENTGELF
>TRBJ1-1|TRBV12-3/TRBV12-4|11
ASSLWFATEAF
>TRBJ2-3|TRBV5-1|13
ASSLEGQLTDTQY
>TRBJ2-1|TRBV4-2|13
ASSQRPSGDNEQF
>TRBJ1-2|TRBV12-3/TRBV12-4|12
ASSAQTGRRGYT
>TRBJ2-3|TRBV10-3|11
AISEGGVDTQY
>TRBJ2-7|TRBV24-1|11
ATSEGTLHEQY
>TRBJ1-1|TRBV5-1|11
ASSLSSNTEAF
>TRBJ2-4|TRBV5-1|14
ASSLAAGIAKNIQY
>TRBJ1-2|TRBV3-1|12
ASSFVGSPYGYT
>TRBJ2-1|TRBV7-6|11
ASSLRLFNEQF
>TRBJ1-3|TRBV5-1|13
ASSVGQSSGNTIY
>TRBJ2-1|TRBV2|10
ASSGQGNEQF
>TRBJ2-1|TRBV12-3/TRBV12-4|12
ASSGAEKRNEQF
>TRBJ2-1|TRBV27|13
ASSRSGRQWNEQF
>TRBJ1-2|TRBV29-1|12
SAGLRQSEAGYT
>TRBJ2-4|TRBV6-5|14
ASSSWSSEAKNIQY
>TRBJ1-2|TRBV3-1|13
ASSPIWTESGGYT
>TRBJ2-1|TRBV25-1|13
ASSEFAGAYNEQF
>TRBJ2-1|TRBV2|13
ASSEGGPEIYEQF
>TRBJ1-4|TRBV4-2|14
ASSQEQAAANEKLF